Following are 26 T cell receptor beta chains from one sample sequenced in a study of blood T cell repertoires in COVID-19. Some clones are missing from TCRdb's copy, which holds only in-frame ones; the method was immunoSEQ multiplex PCR. The sample records 260,000 or so clones, about 91% being singletons. Sample: PBMCs or T cells enriched from blood (not recorded which). The receptor source for this set is a woman in her thirties with acute COVID-19.

The chain couples TRBV29-1 to TRBJ1-1; tentative D call: TRBD1 (5 bases). V shed 4 bases and J shed 6 bases, with 12 bases lying between them. The CDR3 length is 12 residues. CDR1 is SQVTM, CDR2 ANQGSEA, per germline. This chain's CDR3 is CSVVPGRSEAFF. CDR3 bases: TGCAGCGTTGTTCCAGGGCGGTCTGAAGCTTTCTTT.

There are a few counts of this clone. The chain uses TRBV7-9 and TRBJ1-4, with 11 bases aligning to TRBD1. Germline V CDR1 and CDR2: SEHNR, FQNEAQ (reference sequence). The CDR3 has 18 residues. V was pared by 0 bases and J by 4 bases, with 7 bases of the junction left unmatched. The CDR3 protein is CASSLAWTGGGNNEKLFF. The CDR3 region has the DNA TGTGCCAGCAGCTTAGCTTGGACAGGGGGCGGGAATAATGAAAAACTGTTTTTT.

The chain couples TRBV7-8 to TRBJ2-7; 8 bases align to TRBD2. Per germline, CDR1 SGHVS and CDR2 FQNEAQ. V was pared by 6 bases and J by 6 bases, with 13 bases of the junction left unmatched. This CDR3 region has 15 residues. CDR3 nucleotides: TGTGCCAGCAGTGAGATGACAGCGGGGGACCTCGAGCAGTACTTC. Its translation: CASSEMTAGDLEQYF.

The genes are TRBV7-2 and TRBJ2-7, with TRBD1 as a possible D gene (6 bases). The CDR3 covers 15 residues. Germline V gene sequence: CDR1 SGHTA, CDR2 FQGNSA. The ends were cut back, 2 bases at V and 4 bases at J, with 15 bases in the middle. This chain's CDR3 is CASSLSTAQGYEQYF. The CDR3 DNA is TGTGCCAGCAGCTTATCCACCGCACAGGGTTACGAGCAGTACTTC.

This clone has only a few counts. The chain employs TRBV29-1 and TRBJ1-1; no clear D gene. The CDR3 is made up of 10 amino acids. The ends were cut back, 4 bases at V and 2 bases at J, with 2 bases in the middle. Germline loops: CDR1 SQVTM, CDR2 ANQGSEA. The CDR3 spells CSVANTEAFF. As DNA, the CDR3 is TGCAGCGTTGCTAACACTGAAGCTTTCTTT.

The V call is TRBV11-2, the J call TRBJ1-1; tentative D call: TRBD1 (6 bases). The V end was cut by 3 bases, the J end by 6 bases, with 11 bases between. This CDR3 region has 13 residues. Germline V CDR1 and CDR2: SGHAT, FQNNGV. The CDR3 spells CASSLGGQAEAFF. CDR3 DNA: TGTGCCAGCAGCTTGGGGGGGCAAGCTGAAGCTTTCTTT.

The rearrangement links TRBV7-6 to TRBJ1-4; no firm D call. This CDR3 region has 15 residues. V lost 7 bases and J lost 3, with 15 bases in between. The germline V gene encodes CDR1 SGHVS and CDR2 FNYEAQ. CDR3 sequence reads: CASNSYPGSNEKLFF. CDR3 sequence (DNA): TGTGCCAGCAACTCTTACCCGGGATCTAATGAAAAACTGTTTTTT.

This chain connects TRBV10-3 to TRBJ2-3, with a tentative D call TRBD1 (5 bases). V lost 8 bases to trimming and J lost 5 bases, with 26 bases between them. Looked up from germline, CDR1 is ENHRY and CDR2 is SYGVKD. The CDR3 is 17 amino acids. This CDR3 reads CAISLSPDGIRGDTQYF. DNA of the CDR3: TGTGCCATCTCCCTCTCTCCGGACGGAATAAGGGGAGATACGCAGTATTTT.

This chain links TRBV30 with TRBJ1-5, with D uncertain. CDR1 is GTSNPN, CDR2 SVGIG, per germline (reference sequence). Trimming took off 4 bases at V and 8 bases at J, with 15 bases between the two ends. This CDR3 is 13 amino acids long. CDR3 sequence: CAWNRLESEPQHF. DNA for the CDR3: TGTGCCTGGAACCGACTAGAATCAGAGCCCCAGCATTTT.

The V and J genes are TRBV10-3 and TRBJ1-3; no firm D call. The CDR3 consists of 16 residues. V lost 1 base, J lost 0 bases, and 10 bases lay in between. The germline V gene encodes CDR1 ENHRY and CDR2 SYGVKD. The CDR3 reads CAISELRGNSGNTIYF. Here the CDR3 DNA reads TGTGCCATCAGTGAGTTACGGGGTAACTCTGGAAACACCATATATTTT.

J is TRBJ1-1 and V is TRBV19; D remains unclear. This CDR3 has 13 residues. The germline V gene has CDR1 LNHDA and CDR2 SQIVND (reference sequence). The V end was cut by 4 bases, the J end by 4 bases, with 10 bases between. The chain's CDR3 is CASSTQSGTEAFF. For the CDR3, the DNA is TGTGCCAGTAGTACCCAGAGCGGCACTGAAGCTTTCTTT.

As regards this clone: Compared with germline, one end of the junction differs, possibly owing to a read error. Other DNA sequences in the same sample also yield this CDR3. The chain couples TRBV3-1 (or the pseudogene TRBV3-2) to TRBJ2-3; 8 nucleotides match TRBD2. Germline loops: CDR1 LGHDT, CDR2 YNNKEL (reference sequence). The CDR3 extends over 21 amino acids. In DNA, the CDR3 is TGTGCCAGCAGCCCAGCTCCAAAGGGAACTCGGGGGGGCCAAGGCACAGATACACAGTATTTT. Protein product: CASSPAPKGTRGGQGTDTQYF.

The rearrangement links TRBV9 to TRBJ2-1; 8 nucleotides match TRBD2. V was clipped by 0 bases and J by 4 bases; unmatched bases: 12. Per germline, CDR1 SGDLS and CDR2 YYNGEE. This CDR3 spans 18 amino acids. The CDR3 bases are TGTGCCAGCAGCGTAGCCCCAAGGTCGGGGGGGAATTACAATGAGCAGTTCTTC. Its translation is CASSVAPRSGGNYNEQFF.

The J gene is TRBJ2-5, the V gene TRBV21-1; no DNA check was done on the table's D call, TRBD1. TRBV21-1 is recorded as a pseudogene. There are 15 residues in the CDR3. In DNA, the CDR3 is TGTGCCAGCAGCAACCGACAGCCCGGCCAAGAGACCCAGTACTTC. Translated: CASSNRQPGQETQYF.

J is TRBJ2-6 and V is TRBV25-1; D might be TRBD1 (6 bases). The CDR3 has 17 residues. V lost 4 bases and J 4 bases, leaving 17 bases between the germline ends. CDR1 and CDR2 from the germline V gene are MGHDK and SYGVNS. In DNA form, the CDR3 reads TGTGCCAGCAGTGTCCTAAACAGGGAATTAGGGGCCAACGTCCTGACTTTC. It encodes CASSVLNRELGANVLTF.

V is TRBV6-5 and J is TRBJ2-7; D perhaps matches TRBD1 (6 bases). V lost 0 bases and J lost 2, with 8 bases in between. Germline values: CDR1 MNHEY, CDR2 SVGAGI. This CDR3 spans 14 amino acids. In nucleotides, the CDR3 is TGTGCCAGCAGTTACTCGGGACAAACCTACGAGCAGTACTTC. It specifies CASSYSGQTYEQYF.

V is TRBV19 and J is TRBJ1-2; 9 bases match TRBD1. The CDR3 totals 14 residues. After removal of 5 bases from V and 8 bases from J, the junction contained 9 bases not matched to a gene. The V gene's germline CDR1 is LNHDA and CDR2 SQIVND (reference sequence). CDR3 sequence (DNA): TGTGCCAGTAGTTTCGGACAGGGGACAAGGGGCTACACCTTC. Translating it yields CASSFGQGTRGYTF.

CDR3 sequence reads: CASSMNKNTEAFF. For the CDR3, the DNA is TGTGCCAGTAGTATGAACAAGAACACTGAAGCTTTCTTT. This sequence joins TRBV19 and TRBJ1-1; D not certain. CDR1 is LNHDA and CDR2 is SQIVND in the germline V gene (reference sequence). CDR3 length equals 13 residues. The ends were cut back, 3 bases at V and 1 base at J, with 6 bases in the middle.

The genes are TRBV4-3 and TRBJ1-1, with 10 bases that match TRBD1. Trimming cost V 4 bases and J 11 bases; bases outside gene matches: 4. This CDR3 region has 12 residues. From germline, CDR1 is LGHNA and CDR2 YSLEER. CDR3 DNA sequence: TGCGCCAGCAGCCCCGGGACAGGGGATGCTTTCTTT. This translates into CASSPGTGDAFF.

V gene TRBV10-3 combines with J gene TRBJ1-2; D is perhaps TRBD1 (5 bases). CDR3 length equals 12 residues. V lost 10 bases and J 0 bases, leaving 9 bases between the germline ends. The germline V gene encodes CDR1 ENHRY and CDR2 SYGVKD. CDR3 sequence: CATLTANYGYTF. The DNA of the CDR3 is TGTGCCACACTGACAGCTAACTATGGCTACACCTTC.

This sequence joins TRBV5-6 and TRBJ2-1; 10 bases match TRBD2. V lost 4 bases, J lost 3 bases, and 4 bases stayed unmatched. Looked up from germline, CDR1 is SGHDT and CDR2 is YYEEEE. The CDR3 consists of 15 residues. For the CDR3, the DNA is TGTGCCAGCAGCGTAGCGGGGGGCGACTACAATGAGCAGTTCTTC. It is translated as CASSVAGGDYNEQFF.

The genes are TRBV27 and TRBJ1-5; a possible D gene is TRBD1 (5 bases). V lost 5 bases to trimming and J lost 6 bases, with 14 bases between them. The CDR3 extends over 14 amino acids. Germline CDR1 is MNHEY and CDR2 is SMNVEV (reference sequence). The CDR3 spells CASSLDGGSQPQHF. CDR3 coding DNA: TGTGCCAGCAGTCTAGATGGGGGGAGTCAGCCCCAGCATTTT.

There are a few counts of this clone. The chain uses TRBV5-4 and TRBJ2-5; the match to TRBD2 covers 7 bases. The germline gives CDR1 SGHNT, CDR2 YYREEE (reference sequence). The V and J ends lost 4 bases and 5 bases, in that order; junction bases with no gene match: 11. CDR3 length equals 15 residues. DNA of the CDR3: TGTGCCAGCAGCCCCGCCGGTGGGGAGGGGGAGACCCAGTACTTC. The encoded protein is CASSPAGGEGETQYF.

J is TRBJ1-4 and V is TRBV21-1; no check of the table's D call, TRBD1, against the DNA was made. TRBV21-1 is designated a pseudogene. The CDR3 extends over 13 amino acids. For the CDR3, the DNA is TGTGCCAGCAGTCACAGGGTTGATGAAAAACTGTTTTTT. Translating gives CASSHRVDEKLFF.

This clone was recorded only once. The chain joins TRBV11-3 to TRBJ2-7; weak D call: TRBD1 (6 bases). Germline CDR1 and CDR2: SGHNT and YENEEA. V was shortened by 5 bases and J by 0 bases, with 11 bases between the two germline ends. This CDR3 is built from 14 residues. Here the CDR3 reads CASSPGTSSYEQYF. The CDR3 DNA reads TGTGCCAGCAGCCCTGGGACAAGCTCCTACGAGCAGTACTTC.

The sample holds a few counts of this clone. This chain connects TRBV4-2 to TRBJ1-5; a weak D match, TRBD1 (5 bases). The CDR3 extends over 20 amino acids. From germline, CDR1 is LGHNA and CDR2 YNFKEQ. The germline V and J ends were trimmed by 0 bases and 6 bases, with 27 bases remaining between them. In nucleotides, the CDR3 is TGTGCCAGCAGCCAAGATTTGTTGCGGCAGGGATTGGGGCCAAGTCAGCCCCAGCATTTT. Protein: CASSQDLLRQGLGPSQPQHF.